The present T cell receptor beta chain was sequenced within a study of OX40 agonist ivuxolimab in advanced cancers. Study in general: In this cohort, patients received ivuxolimab, an agonistic anti-OX40 (CD134) antibody. Earlier anti-PD-1, anti-PD-L1 or anti-CTLA-4 therapy was permitted; roughly 40% had received some. Overall study findings and caveats: Dosing at 0.1 to 3.0 mg/kg was accompanied by clonal expansion of CD4+ and CD8+ blood T cells by week 6.

Germline loops: CDR1 SGHKS, CDR2 YYEKEE (reference sequence). The CDR3 consists of 16 residues. The junction had 9 bases not matched to a gene; V was cut back by 1 base and J by 4 bases. As regards this clone: Its target is unknown.

Sequenced by immunoSEQ multiplex PCR; TCRdb stores in-frame clones only, minus some. The table shows fewer than 60,000 clones, with 60% to 80% occurring only once. This clonotype originated in an adult with an advanced solid tumor such as melanoma, head and neck, liver or kidney cancer. The chain recombines TRBV5-5 with TRBJ1-2, with 8 bases fitting TRBD1. The specimen was CD4+ or CD8+ T cells sorted from blood, collected in a trial of the OX40 agonist ivuxolimab. CDR3 region: CASSLFVSGTGYGYTF. CDR3 nucleotides: TGTGCCAGCAGCTTGTTCGTTTCGGGGACAGGCTATGGCTACACCTTC.